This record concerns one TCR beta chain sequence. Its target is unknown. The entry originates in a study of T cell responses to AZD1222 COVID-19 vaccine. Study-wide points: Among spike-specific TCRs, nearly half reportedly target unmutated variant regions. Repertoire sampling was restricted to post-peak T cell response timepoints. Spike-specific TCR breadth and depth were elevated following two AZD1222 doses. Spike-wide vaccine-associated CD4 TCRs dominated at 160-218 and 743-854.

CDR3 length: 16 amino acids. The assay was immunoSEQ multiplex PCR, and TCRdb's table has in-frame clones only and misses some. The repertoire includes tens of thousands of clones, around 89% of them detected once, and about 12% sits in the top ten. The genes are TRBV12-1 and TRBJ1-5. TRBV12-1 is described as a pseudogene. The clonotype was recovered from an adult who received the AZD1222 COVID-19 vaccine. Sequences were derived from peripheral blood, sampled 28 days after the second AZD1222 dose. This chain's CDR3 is CASSPPTGGVGQPQHF. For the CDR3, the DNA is TGTGCCAGCAGCCCCCCCACTGGGGGGGTAGGTCAGCCCCAGCATTTT.